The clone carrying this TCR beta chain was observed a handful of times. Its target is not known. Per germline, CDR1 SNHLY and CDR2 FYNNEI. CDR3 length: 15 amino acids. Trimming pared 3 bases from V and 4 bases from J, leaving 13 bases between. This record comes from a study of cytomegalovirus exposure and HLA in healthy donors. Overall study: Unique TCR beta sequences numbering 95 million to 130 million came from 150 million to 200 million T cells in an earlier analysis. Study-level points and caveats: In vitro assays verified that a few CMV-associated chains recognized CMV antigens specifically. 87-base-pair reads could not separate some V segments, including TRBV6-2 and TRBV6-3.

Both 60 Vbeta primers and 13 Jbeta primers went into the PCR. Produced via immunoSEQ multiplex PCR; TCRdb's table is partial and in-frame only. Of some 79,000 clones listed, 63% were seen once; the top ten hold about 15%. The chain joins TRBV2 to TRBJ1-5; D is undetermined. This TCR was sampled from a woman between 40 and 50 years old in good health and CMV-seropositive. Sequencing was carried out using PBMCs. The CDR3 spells CASSENSFTNQPQHF. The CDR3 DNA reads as TGTGCCAGCAGTGAGAACAGCTTTACTAATCAGCCCCAGCATTTT.